Listed below are T cell receptor beta chains from one sample, sequenced in a study of CD8 T cells in Susac syndrome. MiXCR was run by TCRdb on the immunoSEQ multiplex PCR reads, yielding one entry per CDR3 protein. The sample records around 180,000 distinct CDR3 sequences, 90% to 95% being singletons. Sequencing used CD4+ T cells from PBMCs. Receptors originate from a human donor with Susac syndrome. Each CDR3 is given without its conserved first and last residue. The D gene is left open where the match is weak. Only part of the rows carry a size: once, few, many, or a class if the clone is expanded.

J	D	size	V	CDR3
TRBJ2-7	TRBD1	.	TRBV29-1	SVTGGFDEQY
TRBJ1-2	.	once	TRBV11-1	ASSFDGGGGNYT
TRBJ2-2	.	.	TRBV12-3/TRBV12-4	ASSPRQGWWTGELF
TRBJ2-1	TRBD1	once	TRBV9	ASSAGQSSYNEQF
TRBJ2-3	.	.	TRBV12-3/TRBV12-4	ASMTDTQY
TRBJ1-2	TRBD1	.	TRBV20-1	SASSGQGKVVGYT
TRBJ1-6	TRBD1	.	TRBV6-5	ASSYSTGSSYNSPLH
TRBJ1-5	.	.	TRBV20-1	SARRGPSGNQPQH
TRBJ2-3	TRBD2	.	TRBV7-8	ASSRGLDPTDTQY
TRBJ2-3	TRBD2	.	TRBV9	ASSVGSSGSADTQY
TRBJ1-2	.	.	TRBV5-4	ASSQGQFGYT
TRBJ1-4	.	.	TRBV20-1	STPGPASEKLF
TRBJ2-5	.	.	TRBV12-3/TRBV12-4	ASNRDLQETQY
TRBJ2-3	TRBD2	.	TRBV3-1	ASSRPRLAGEITDTQY
TRBJ1-1	TRBD1	.	TRBV5-1	ASSRGTGFEAF
TRBJ1-4	.	.	TRBV27	ASSLAGLGTNEKLF
TRBJ2-7	.	.	TRBV30	AWTRGPSSYEQY
TRBJ2-7	.	.	TRBV20-1	SASGTPYEQY
TRBJ1-5	.	.	TRBV29-1	SVGSGMSQPQH
TRBJ2-2	.	once	TRBV7-2	ASSPQGTNTGELF
TRBJ2-7	.	once	TRBV18	ASSPVRGESYEQY
TRBJ2-6	.	.	TRBV5-4	ASSLGGISGANVLT
TRBJ1-6	.	.	TRBV27	ASSFYRADYNSPLH
TRBJ1-1	.	.	TRBV29-1	SVVPGTEAF
TRBJ1-6	TRBD1	.	TRBV6-2/TRBV6-3	ASSDPQGANSPLH
TRBJ2-7	TRBD2	.	TRBV28	ASTSLGRGATYEQY
TRBJ2-1	TRBD2	.	TRBV3-1	ASSQGPAGGYNEQF
TRBJ2-5	.	.	TRBV19	ASSPHLGMETQY
TRBJ2-5	.	.	TRBV29-1	SVNSDYRETQY
TRBJ1-2	TRBD1	.	TRBV29-1	SVSDRGSGYT
TRBJ2-7	TRBD1	.	TRBV9	ASSVGTGGTSQY
TRBJ2-2	TRBD1	.	TRBV29-1	SVGARGSNTGELF
TRBJ2-1	.	.	TRBV6-5	ASSYREGNEQF
TRBJ2-7	TRBD1	.	TRBV30	AWSVRQGATYEQY
TRBJ2-7	TRBD1	.	TRBV9	AGWDRGRREQY
TRBJ2-5	TRBD1	.	TRBV5-1	ASSPSSGQGSTQY
TRBJ1-5	.	.	TRBV27	ASSLTRFNQPQH